The 28 T cell receptor beta chains reported below all come from one sample, sequenced in a study of blood T cell repertoires in COVID-19. Some clones are missing from TCRdb's copy, which holds only in-frame ones; the method was immunoSEQ multiplex PCR. The sample comprises 110,000 or so clones, roughly 84% of which are singletons, and under 4% rests with the top ten. The sequenced sample consisted of peripheral blood. The receptors shown here come from a man aged 35 to 55 with acute or convalescent COVID-19.

The chain carries TRBV9 and TRBJ2-3; D perhaps matches TRBD1 (6 bases). The germline gives CDR1 SGDLS, CDR2 YYNGEE. V lost 3 bases to trimming and J lost 6 bases, with 11 bases between them. CDR3 length equals 13 residues. This chain's CDR3 is CASSGQQGDTQYF. As DNA, the CDR3 is TGTGCCAGCAGCGGACAACAGGGCGATACGCAGTATTTT.

The V and J genes are TRBV19 and TRBJ2-5; TRBD1 matches at 8 bases. With 7 bases clipped from V and 5 bases from J, the junction kept 12 bases outside the gene matches. The CDR3 spans 15 residues. Germline loops: CDR1 LNHDA, CDR2 SQIVND (reference sequence). CDR3 nucleotide sequence: TGTGCCAGTACCCTCCGAGGACAGGGCCCCGAGACCCAGTACTTC. This codes for CASTLRGQGPETQYF.

The chain recombines TRBV5-1 with TRBJ2-7, with 7 bases that match TRBD2. Germline CDR1 reads SGHRS; CDR2 reads YFSETQ. V shed 5 bases and J 2 bases; nucleotides not matched to a gene: 4. The CDR3 is 13 amino acids. The CDR3 sequence: CASSIGTTYEQYF. CDR3 nucleotide sequence: TGCGCCAGCAGTATCGGGACTACCTACGAGCAGTACTTC.

This chain joins TRBV27 and TRBJ2-7, with 11 nucleotides matching TRBD2. Germline loops: CDR1 MNHEY, CDR2 SMNVEV (reference sequence). The J segment lost 3 bases and the V segment lost 6 bases, leaving 10 bases of the junction unmatched. CDR3 size: 16 residues. CDR3 DNA sequence: TGTGCCAGCAGACCACTAGCGGGGGCCACTAACTACGAGCAGTACTTC. It codes for CASRPLAGATNYEQYF.

The gene calls are TRBV15 and TRBJ1-3; 7 nucleotides line up with TRBD1. V lost 1 base to trimming and J lost 1 base; unmatched junction nucleotides: 1. Germline V gene lookup returns CDR1 LNHNV and CDR2 YYDKDF (reference sequence). CDR3 length equals 15 residues. The CDR3 coding sequence is TGTGCCACCAGCAGAGGCAGGGGGTCTGGAAACACCATATATTTT. Translated, it gives CATSRGRGSGNTIYF.

The chain uses TRBV7-9 and TRBJ1-2; D ambiguous. V lost 2 bases, J lost 3 bases, and 7 bases lay in between. CDR3 length: 13 amino acids. Germline values: CDR1 SEHNR, CDR2 FQNEAQ (reference sequence). CDR3 protein: CASSLLSDYGYTF. The CDR3 DNA reads as TGTGCCAGCAGCTTATTGTCCGACTATGGCTACACCTTC.

This sequence joins TRBV6-5 and TRBJ2-4, with D perhaps matching TRBD2 (6 bases). V shed 2 bases and J shed 9 bases, with 11 bases lying between them. The CDR3 length is 13 residues. Germline-derived CDR1 and CDR2 are MNHEY and SVGAGI. CDR3 DNA sequence: TGTGCCAGCAGTTACGGGGGGACGGGCATTCAGTACTTC. Protein sequence: CASSYGGTGIQYF.

The rearrangement links TRBV11-2 to TRBJ1-2; D call uncertain. Germline V gene sequence: CDR1 SGHAT, CDR2 FQNNGV. CDR3 size: 13 residues. V lost 3 bases to trimming and J lost 3 bases, with 8 bases between them. The CDR3 coding sequence is TGTGCCAGCAGCTTCGGGATCTACTATGGCTACACCTTC. Encoded protein: CASSFGIYYGYTF.

The rearrangement joins TRBV6-5 to TRBJ1-6; the D is unclear. The germline gives CDR1 MNHEY, CDR2 SVGAGI. The V end lost 7 bases, the J end lost 0 bases, and 7 bases lay between the germline ends. The CDR3 is made up of 14 amino acids. The CDR3 is CASNSRSYNSPLHF. CDR3 DNA sequence: TGTGCCAGCAATTCTCGCTCCTATAATTCACCCCTCCACTTT.

The chain is built from TRBV4-1 and TRBJ2-7, with D possibly TRBD1 on 6 matching bases. The CDR3 sequence is 14 residues long. In germline, CDR1 is MGHRA, CDR2 YSYEKL. The germline V and J ends were trimmed by 4 bases and 0 bases, with 10 bases remaining between them. As DNA, the CDR3 is TGCGCCAGCAGCCCTACAGGGATCTCCTACGAGCAGTACTTC. It translates to CASSPTGISYEQYF.

The chain links TRBV9 to TRBJ2-3; D uncertain. Germline V gene data show CDR1 as SGDLS and CDR2 as YYNGEE. V lost 2 bases and J 2 bases, leaving 3 bases between the germline ends. This CDR3 contains 12 residues. The CDR3, as DNA: TGTGCCAGCAGCGTCTACACAGATACGCAGTATTTT. Its translation: CASSVYTDTQYF. Together with reference TRBV9 and TRBJ2-3, the CDR3 gives the full variable domain: DSGVTQTPKHLITATGQRVTLRCSPRSGDLSVYWYQQSLDQGLQFLIQYYNGEERAKGNILERFSAQQFPDLHSELNLSSLELGDSALYFCASSVYTDTQYFGPGTRLTVL.

The chain is built from TRBV13 and TRBJ2-1; weak D call: TRBD2 (8 bases). CDR3 length: 19 amino acids. The V gene's germline CDR1 is PRHDT and CDR2 FYEKMQ (reference sequence). Trimming removed 5 bases at V and 0 bases at J, with 23 bases between. The CDR3 sequence: CASSPLMRAGDSSYNEQFF. CDR3 nucleotides: TGTGCCAGCAGCCCCCTTATGAGAGCGGGGGACAGCTCCTACAATGAGCAGTTCTTC.

This chain links TRBV30 with TRBJ2-7; possible D gene TRBD2, 5 bases. Per germline, CDR1 GTSNPN and CDR2 SVGIG (reference sequence). Trimming left V 3 bases short and J 0 bases short, with 18 bases between. This CDR3 spans 16 amino acids. The CDR3 reads CAWSEIQPAGSYEQYF. In DNA form, the CDR3 reads TGTGCCTGGAGCGAGATACAGCCGGCGGGCTCCTACGAGCAGTACTTC.

The count of this clone is one. The chain links TRBV5-1 to TRBJ1-1; 9 positions agree with TRBD1. The J segment lost 4 bases and the V segment lost 5 bases, leaving 12 bases of the junction unmatched. CDR1 and CDR2 (germline): SGHRS, YFSETQ. There are 16 residues in the CDR3. The DNA for the CDR3 is TGCGCCAGCAGGGGAGGGACAGGGTCCCTGCTCACTGAAGCTTTCTTT. It translates to CASRGGTGSLLTEAFF.

In its sample, this clone was seen a few times. The rearrangement uses TRBV19 and TRBJ2-7; no firm D call. The CDR3 sequence is 14 residues long. The V gene's germline CDR1 is LNHDA and CDR2 SQIVND (reference sequence). The V end was cut by 1 base, the J end by 3 bases, with 10 bases between. The CDR3 DNA follows: TGTGCCAGTAGTATAGGCGTAGTCGGCTACGAGCAGTACTTC. Amino acids: CASSIGVVGYEQYF.

The chain has TRBV11-2 and TRBJ2-3; 8 nucleotides align to TRBD2. V shed 1 base, J shed 1 base, and the junction held 13 bases outside the gene matches. CDR1 and CDR2 (germline): SGHAT, FQNNGV. The CDR3 sequence is 19 residues long. Here the CDR3 DNA reads TGTGCCAGCAGCTTAGCCCCGCCGGGGGGGATGGGTGGCACAGATACGCAGTATTTT. Its translation: CASSLAPPGGMGGTDTQYF. The entire variable domain, with the rest obtained from reference TRBV11-2 and TRBJ2-3, is as follows: EAGVAQSPRYKIIEKRQSVAFWCNPISGHATLYWYQQILGQGPKLLIQFQNNGVVDDSQLPKDRFSAERLKGVDSTLKIQPAKLEDSAVYLCASSLAPPGGMGGTDTQYFGPGTRLTVL.

The genes are TRBV27 and TRBJ2-3; D call uncertain. The CDR3 has 14 amino acids. V lost 5 bases to trimming and J lost 1 base, with 10 bases between them. CDR1 and CDR2 from the germline V gene are MNHEY and SMNVEV (reference sequence). The CDR3 DNA sequence: TGTGCCAGCAGTGCCCGACATGGCACAGATACGCAGTATTTT. Protein product: CASSARHGTDTQYF.

This sequence joins TRBV14 and TRBJ1-2; no clear D. V lost 0 bases to trimming and J lost 3 bases, with 11 bases between them. Germline CDR1 reads SGHDN; CDR2 reads FVKESK. The CDR3 spans 15 residues. CDR3 sequence reads: CASSQDIVPYYGYTF. DNA of the CDR3: TGTGCCAGCAGCCAAGATATAGTACCATACTATGGCTACACCTTC.

The CDR3 DNA is TGTGCCAGCAGCTTAATACAGGTGGGGGGCTACACCTTC. This sequence encodes CASSLIQVGGYTF. The V gene is TRBV7-9, the J gene TRBJ1-2; a weak D match, TRBD1 (5 bases). This CDR3 spans 13 amino acids. V lost 2 bases and J 8 bases, leaving 12 bases between the germline ends. Germline CDR1 reads SEHNR; CDR2 reads FQNEAQ (reference sequence).

The chain has TRBV6-2 or TRBV6-3 and TRBJ2-3; 7 bases are a match to TRBD2. CDR1 and CDR2 (germline): MNHEY, SVGEGT. J gave up 3 bases and V 4 bases, and 4 bases lay outside the gene matches. CDR3 length: 14 amino acids. CDR3 region: CASSFWGGTDTQYF. In nucleotides, the CDR3 is TGTGCCAGCAGTTTCTGGGGGGGTACAGATACGCAGTATTTT.

This chain connects TRBV10-3 to TRBJ2-3; no clear D gene. In germline, CDR1 is ENHRY, CDR2 SYGVKD. This CDR3 contains 14 residues. V was pared by 6 bases and J by 1 base, with 11 bases between. CDR3 bases: TGTGCCATCAGCCCCCACCTAGGCACAGATACGCAGTATTTT. Encoded protein: CAISPHLGTDTQYF.

The V call is TRBV7-9, the J call TRBJ2-3; 8 bases match TRBD2. The germline V gene encodes CDR1 SEHNR and CDR2 FQNEAQ (reference sequence). The CDR3 runs to 16 residues. Losses at the gene ends were 6 bases for V and 3 bases for J; bases not matched to a gene: 11. In DNA form, the CDR3 reads TGTGCCAGCAGACCACCCGTACGGGGGGGGACAGATACGCAGTATTTT. It codes for CASRPPVRGGTDTQYF.

This chain uses TRBV24-1 with TRBJ2-3; 9 bases align to TRBD2. Germline loops: CDR1 KGHDR, CDR2 SFDVKD. The length of the CDR3 is 15 residues. The V gene end was trimmed by 5 bases and the J gene end by 4 bases; junction bases not matched to a gene: 6. The CDR3 sequence is CATSGTRLAADTQYF. The CDR3 bases are TGTGCCACCAGTGGCACCCGACTAGCGGCAGATACGCAGTATTTT.

V usage is TRBV6-5 and J usage is TRBJ2-4; the match to TRBD1 covers 8 bases. Germline CDR1 MNHEY, CDR2 SVGAGI. The CDR3 contains 16 residues. After removal of 2 bases from V and 8 bases from J, the junction contained 11 bases not matched to a gene. CDR3 coding DNA: TGTGCCAGCAGTTACACATCGCAGGGGGCAGGAGACATTCAGTACTTC. This translates into CASSYTSQGAGDIQYF.

This chain uses TRBV19 with TRBJ2-1, with D possibly being TRBD2 (6 bases). The CDR3 totals 13 residues. From germline, CDR1 is LNHDA and CDR2 SQIVND (reference sequence). V lost 3 bases, J lost 4 bases, and 7 bases lay in between. Here the CDR3 reads CASSMREYNEQFF. The CDR3 nucleotides read TGTGCCAGTAGTATGCGGGAATACAATGAGCAGTTCTTC.

The chain recombines TRBV3-1 (or the pseudogene TRBV3-2) with TRBJ2-7; 7 bases agree with TRBD2. Per the germline V gene, CDR1 is LGHDT and CDR2 is YNNKEL (reference sequence). The V and J ends lost 4 bases and 6 bases, in that order; junction bases with no gene match: 9. The CDR3 spans 14 residues. The CDR3 DNA sequence: TGTGCCAGCAGCCTCCTCGCGGGGGAGGGCGAGCAGTACTTC. It encodes CASSLLAGEGEQYF.

This clone was recorded once. The rearrangement joins TRBV12-3 or TRBV12-4 to TRBJ2-3; no definite D call. The ends were cut back, 3 bases at V and 2 bases at J, with 6 bases in the middle. CDR3 length equals 13 residues. The CDR3 reads CASSFQVTDTQYF. The CDR3 bases are TGTGCCAGCAGTTTTCAGGTCACAGATACGCAGTATTTT.

This rearrangement joins TRBV21-1 to TRBJ2-7; the D call TRBD2 from the table was never checked on the DNA. TRBV21-1 is flagged as a pseudogene. This CDR3 region has 15 residues. In DNA form, the CDR3 reads TGTGCCAGCATGATCGTAAGCGGGGAAACCTACGAGCAGTACTTC. Translating gives CASMIVSGETYEQYF.